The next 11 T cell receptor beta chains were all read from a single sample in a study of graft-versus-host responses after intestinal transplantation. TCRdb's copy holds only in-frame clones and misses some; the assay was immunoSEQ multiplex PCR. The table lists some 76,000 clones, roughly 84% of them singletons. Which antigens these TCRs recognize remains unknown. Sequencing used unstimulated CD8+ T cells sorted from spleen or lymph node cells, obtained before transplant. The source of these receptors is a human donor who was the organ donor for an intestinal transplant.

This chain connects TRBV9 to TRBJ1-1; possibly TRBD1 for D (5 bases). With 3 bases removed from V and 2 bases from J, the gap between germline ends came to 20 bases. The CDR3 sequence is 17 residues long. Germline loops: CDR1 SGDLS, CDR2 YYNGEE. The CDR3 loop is CASSEPPGRGINTEAFF. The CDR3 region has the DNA TGTGCCAGCAGCGAGCCACCGGGGCGAGGTATAAACACTGAAGCTTTCTTT.

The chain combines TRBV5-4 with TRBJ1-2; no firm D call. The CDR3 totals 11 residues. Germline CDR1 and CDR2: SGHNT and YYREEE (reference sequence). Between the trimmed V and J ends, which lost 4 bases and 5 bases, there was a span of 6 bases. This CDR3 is CASSGTYGYTF. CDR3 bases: TGTGCCAGCAGCGGCACATATGGCTACACCTTC.

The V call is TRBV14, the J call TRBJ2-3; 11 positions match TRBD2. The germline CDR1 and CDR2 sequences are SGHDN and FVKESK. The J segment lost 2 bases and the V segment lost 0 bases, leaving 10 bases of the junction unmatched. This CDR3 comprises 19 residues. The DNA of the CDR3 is TGTGCCAGCAGCCAAGATCCCCTACTAGCGGGGGACGCCACAGATACGCAGTATTTT. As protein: CASSQDPLLAGDATDTQYF. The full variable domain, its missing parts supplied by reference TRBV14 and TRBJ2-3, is EAGVTQFPSHSVIEKGQTVTLRCDPISGHDNLYWYRRVMGKEIKFLLHFVKESKQDESGMPNNRFLAERTGGTYSTLKVQPAELEDSGVYFCASSQDPLLAGDATDTQYFGPGTRLTVL.

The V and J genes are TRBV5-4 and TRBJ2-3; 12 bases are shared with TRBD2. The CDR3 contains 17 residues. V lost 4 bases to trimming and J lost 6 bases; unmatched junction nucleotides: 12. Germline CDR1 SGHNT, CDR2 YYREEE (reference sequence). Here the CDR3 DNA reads TGTGCCAGCAGCGCGACTAGCGGGGGCCGGGGAGGGGATACGCAGTATTTT. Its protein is CASSATSGGRGGDTQYF.

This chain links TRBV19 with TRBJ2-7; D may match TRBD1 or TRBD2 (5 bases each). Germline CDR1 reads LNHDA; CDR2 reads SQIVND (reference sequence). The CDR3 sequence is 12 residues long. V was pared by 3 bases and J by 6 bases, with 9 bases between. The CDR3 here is CASSIGGSEQYF. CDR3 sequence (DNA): TGTGCCAGTAGTATTGGGGGTAGCGAGCAGTACTTC.

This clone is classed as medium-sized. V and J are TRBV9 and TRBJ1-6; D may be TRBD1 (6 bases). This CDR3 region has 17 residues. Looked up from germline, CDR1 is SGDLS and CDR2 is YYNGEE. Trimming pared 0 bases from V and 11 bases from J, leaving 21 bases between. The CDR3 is CASSVGGGRLLHAPLHF. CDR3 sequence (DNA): TGTGCCAGCAGCGTAGGCGGGGGCCGACTCCTTCATGCACCCCTCCACTTT.

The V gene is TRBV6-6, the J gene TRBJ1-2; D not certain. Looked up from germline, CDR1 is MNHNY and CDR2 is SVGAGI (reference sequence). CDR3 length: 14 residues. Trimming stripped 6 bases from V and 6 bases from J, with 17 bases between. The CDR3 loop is CASSPSGGSDGYTF. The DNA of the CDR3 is TGTGCCAGCAGCCCGTCTGGAGGGTCCGATGGCTACACCTTC.

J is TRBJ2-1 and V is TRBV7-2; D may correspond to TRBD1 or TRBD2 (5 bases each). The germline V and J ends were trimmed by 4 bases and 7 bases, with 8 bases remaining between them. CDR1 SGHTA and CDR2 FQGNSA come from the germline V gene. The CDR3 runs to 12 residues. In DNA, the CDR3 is TGTGCCAGCAGCTGGGGGAGAAATGAGCAGTTCTTC. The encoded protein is CASSWGRNEQFF.

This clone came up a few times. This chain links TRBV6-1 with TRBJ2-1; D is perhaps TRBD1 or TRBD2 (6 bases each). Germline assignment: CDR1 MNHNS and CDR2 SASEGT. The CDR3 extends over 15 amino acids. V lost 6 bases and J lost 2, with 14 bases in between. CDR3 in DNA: TGTGCCAGCAGCCTCGTGGGGGGCACCTACAATGAGCAGTTCTTC. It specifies CASSLVGGTYNEQFF.

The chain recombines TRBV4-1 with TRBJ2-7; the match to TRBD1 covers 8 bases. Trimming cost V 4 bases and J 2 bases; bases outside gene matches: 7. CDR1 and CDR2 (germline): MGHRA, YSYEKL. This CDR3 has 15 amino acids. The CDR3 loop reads CASSPYRGSTYEQYF. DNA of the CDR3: TGCGCCAGCAGCCCATACAGGGGGAGCACCTACGAGCAGTACTTC.

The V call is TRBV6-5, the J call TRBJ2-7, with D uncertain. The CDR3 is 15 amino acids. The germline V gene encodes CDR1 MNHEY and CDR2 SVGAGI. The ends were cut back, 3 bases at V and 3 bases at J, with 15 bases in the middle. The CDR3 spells CASSYSLQNFYEQYF. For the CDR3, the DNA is TGTGCCAGCAGTTATTCCTTACAGAATTTCTACGAGCAGTACTTC.